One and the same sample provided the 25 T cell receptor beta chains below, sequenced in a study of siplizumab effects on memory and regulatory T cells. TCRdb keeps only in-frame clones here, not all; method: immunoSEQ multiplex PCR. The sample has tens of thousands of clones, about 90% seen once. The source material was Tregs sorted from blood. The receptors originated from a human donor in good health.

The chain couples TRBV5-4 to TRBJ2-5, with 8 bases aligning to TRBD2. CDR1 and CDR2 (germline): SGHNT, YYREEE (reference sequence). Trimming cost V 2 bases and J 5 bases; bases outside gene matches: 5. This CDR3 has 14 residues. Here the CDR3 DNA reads TGTGCCAGCAGCTTAGGGACTAGGGCTGAGACCCAGTACTTC. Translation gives CASSLGTRAETQYF.

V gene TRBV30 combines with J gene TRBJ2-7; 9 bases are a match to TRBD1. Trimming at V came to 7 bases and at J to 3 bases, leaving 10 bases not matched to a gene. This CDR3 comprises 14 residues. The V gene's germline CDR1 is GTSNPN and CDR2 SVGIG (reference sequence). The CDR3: CASYPGQGGYEQYF. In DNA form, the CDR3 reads TGTGCCTCTTACCCGGGACAGGGTGGCTACGAGCAGTACTTC.

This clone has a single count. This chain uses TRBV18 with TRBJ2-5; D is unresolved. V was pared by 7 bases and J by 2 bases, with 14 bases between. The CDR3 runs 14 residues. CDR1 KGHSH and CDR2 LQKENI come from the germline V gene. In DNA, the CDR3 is TGTGCCAGCTTGTACGGTGGCAATCAAGAGACCCAGTACTTC. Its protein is CASLYGGNQETQYF.

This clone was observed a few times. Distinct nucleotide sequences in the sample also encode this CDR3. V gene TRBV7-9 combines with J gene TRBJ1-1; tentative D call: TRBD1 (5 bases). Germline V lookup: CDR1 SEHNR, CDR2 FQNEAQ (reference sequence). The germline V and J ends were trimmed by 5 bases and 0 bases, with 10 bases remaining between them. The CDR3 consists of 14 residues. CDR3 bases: TGTGCCAGCAGCCTAGGGGACCTGAACACTGAAGCTTTCTTT. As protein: CASSLGDLNTEAFF.

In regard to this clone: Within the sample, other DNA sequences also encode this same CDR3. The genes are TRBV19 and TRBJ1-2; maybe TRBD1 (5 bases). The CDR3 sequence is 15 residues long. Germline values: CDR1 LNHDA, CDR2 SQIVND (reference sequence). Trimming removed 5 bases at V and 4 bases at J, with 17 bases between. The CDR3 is CASSPPGQGFYGYTF. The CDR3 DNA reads TGTGCCAGTAGTCCGCCGGGGCAGGGATTCTATGGCTACACCTTC.

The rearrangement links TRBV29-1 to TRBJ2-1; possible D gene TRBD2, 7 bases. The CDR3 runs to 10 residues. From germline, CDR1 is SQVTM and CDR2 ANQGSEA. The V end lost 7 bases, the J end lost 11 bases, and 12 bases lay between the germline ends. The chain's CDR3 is CSGTGGQQFF. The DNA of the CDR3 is TGCAGCGGCACCGGGGGGCAGCAGTTCTTC.

CDR3 bases: TGTGCCAGCAGCGTACGGGACTCCTCCTACAATGAGCAGTTCTTC. Protein: CASSVRDSSYNEQFF. The chain combines TRBV11-3 with TRBJ2-1; TRBD2 might be the D (6 bases). V was cut by 5 bases and J by 0 bases, with 11 bases left in between. The germline V gene encodes CDR1 SGHNT and CDR2 YENEEA. The CDR3 is 15 residues long.

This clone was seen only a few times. CDR3 amino acids: CAISEGDRGAQPQHF. CDR3 sequence (DNA): TGTGCCATCAGTGAAGGGGACAGGGGGGCTCAGCCCCAGCATTTT. The chain employs TRBV10-3 and TRBJ1-5; 11 bases map to TRBD1. This CDR3 has 15 amino acids. CDR1 is ENHRY, CDR2 SYGVKD, per germline. V lost 3 bases, J lost 6 bases, and 4 bases stayed unmatched.

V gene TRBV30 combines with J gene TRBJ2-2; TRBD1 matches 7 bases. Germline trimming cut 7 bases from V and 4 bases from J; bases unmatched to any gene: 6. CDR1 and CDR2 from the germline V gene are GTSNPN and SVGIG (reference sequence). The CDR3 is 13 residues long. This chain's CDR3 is CAYERGPTGELFF. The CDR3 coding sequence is TGTGCCTACGAAAGGGGGCCCACCGGGGAGCTGTTTTTT.

The chain's CDR3 is CASSLSDNYGYTF. In nucleotides, the CDR3 is TGTGCCAGCAGCTTATCAGACAACTATGGCTACACCTTC. The chain couples TRBV7-3 to TRBJ1-2; D is unresolved. V was pared by 2 bases and J by 2 bases, with 6 bases between. The germline gives CDR1 SGHTA, CDR2 FQGTGA. CDR3 length equals 13 residues.

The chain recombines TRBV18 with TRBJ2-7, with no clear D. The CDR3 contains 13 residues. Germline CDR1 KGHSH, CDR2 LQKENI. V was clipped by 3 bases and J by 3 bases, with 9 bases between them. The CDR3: CASSPRSSYEQYF. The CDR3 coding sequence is TGTGCCAGCTCACCTAGGTCGAGCTACGAGCAGTACTTC.

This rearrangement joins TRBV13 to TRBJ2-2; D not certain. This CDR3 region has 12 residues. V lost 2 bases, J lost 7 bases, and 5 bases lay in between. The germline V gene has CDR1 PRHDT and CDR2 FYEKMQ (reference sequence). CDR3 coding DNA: TGTGCCAGCAGCTTATTCTTCGGGGAGCTGTTTTTT. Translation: CASSLFFGELFF.

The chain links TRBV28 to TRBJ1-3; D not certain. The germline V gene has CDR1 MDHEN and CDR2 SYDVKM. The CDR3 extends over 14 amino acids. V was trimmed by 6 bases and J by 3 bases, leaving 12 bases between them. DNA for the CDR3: TGTGCCAGCAGCTCCGGACTAATTGGAAACACCATATATTTT. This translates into CASSSGLIGNTIYF.

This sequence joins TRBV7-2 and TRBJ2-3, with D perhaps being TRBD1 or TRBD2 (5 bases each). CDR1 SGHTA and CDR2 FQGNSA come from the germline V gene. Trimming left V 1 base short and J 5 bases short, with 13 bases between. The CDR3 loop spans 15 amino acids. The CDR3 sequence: CASSLGGTQGDTQYF. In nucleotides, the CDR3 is TGTGCCAGCAGCTTAGGGGGGACCCAAGGAGATACGCAGTATTTT.

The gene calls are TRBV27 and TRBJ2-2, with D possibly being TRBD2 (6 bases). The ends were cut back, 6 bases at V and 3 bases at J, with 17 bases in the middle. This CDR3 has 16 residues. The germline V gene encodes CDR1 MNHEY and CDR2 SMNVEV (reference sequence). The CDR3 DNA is TGTGCCAGCAGCTTTATATGGACGGGGGACACCGGGGAGCTGTTTTTT. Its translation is CASSFIWTGDTGELFF.

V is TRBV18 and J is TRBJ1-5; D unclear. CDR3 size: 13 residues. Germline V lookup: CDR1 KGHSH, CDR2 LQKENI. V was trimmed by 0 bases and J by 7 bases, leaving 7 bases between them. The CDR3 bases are TGTGCCAGCTCACCACCGTTGATGCAGCCCCAGCATTTT. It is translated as CASSPPLMQPQHF.

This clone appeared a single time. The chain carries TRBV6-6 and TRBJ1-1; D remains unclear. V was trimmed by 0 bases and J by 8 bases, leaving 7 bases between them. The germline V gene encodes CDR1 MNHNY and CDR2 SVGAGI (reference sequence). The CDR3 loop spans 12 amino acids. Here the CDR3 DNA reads TGTGCCAGCAGTTACTCGAGAGGAGAAGCTTTCTTT. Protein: CASSYSRGEAFF.

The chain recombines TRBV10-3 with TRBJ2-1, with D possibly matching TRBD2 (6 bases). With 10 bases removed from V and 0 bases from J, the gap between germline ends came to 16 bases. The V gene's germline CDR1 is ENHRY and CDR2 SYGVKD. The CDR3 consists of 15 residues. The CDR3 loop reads CATTGRGSSYNEQFF. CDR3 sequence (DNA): TGTGCCACCACCGGACGGGGGAGCTCCTACAATGAGCAGTTCTTC.

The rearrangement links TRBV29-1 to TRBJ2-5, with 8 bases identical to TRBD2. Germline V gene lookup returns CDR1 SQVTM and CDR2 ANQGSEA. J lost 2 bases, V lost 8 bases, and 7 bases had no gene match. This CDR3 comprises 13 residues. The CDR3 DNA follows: TGCAGCTTGGGACTAGGAGGACAAGAGACCCAGTACTTC. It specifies CSLGLGGQETQYF.

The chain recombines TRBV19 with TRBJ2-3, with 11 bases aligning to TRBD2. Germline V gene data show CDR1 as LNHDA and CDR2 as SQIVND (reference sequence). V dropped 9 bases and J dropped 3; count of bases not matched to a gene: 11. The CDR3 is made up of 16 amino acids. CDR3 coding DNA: TGTGCCAGCCGCGGTAGCGGGAGGGCCCGTACAGATACGCAGTATTTT. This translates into CASRGSGRARTDTQYF.

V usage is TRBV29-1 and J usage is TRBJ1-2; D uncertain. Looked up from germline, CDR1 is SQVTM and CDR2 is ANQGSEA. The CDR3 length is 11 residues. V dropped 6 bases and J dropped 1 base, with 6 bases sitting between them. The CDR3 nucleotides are TGCAGCGTCCCCGTTAACTATGGCTACACCTTC. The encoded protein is CSVPVNYGYTF.

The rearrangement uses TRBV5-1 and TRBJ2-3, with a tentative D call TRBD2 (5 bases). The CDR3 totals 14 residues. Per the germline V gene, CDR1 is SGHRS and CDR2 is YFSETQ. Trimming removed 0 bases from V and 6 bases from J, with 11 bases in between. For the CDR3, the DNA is TGCGCCAGCAGCTTGGAGGCCAGGAGGGATACGCAGTATTTT. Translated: CASSLEARRDTQYF.

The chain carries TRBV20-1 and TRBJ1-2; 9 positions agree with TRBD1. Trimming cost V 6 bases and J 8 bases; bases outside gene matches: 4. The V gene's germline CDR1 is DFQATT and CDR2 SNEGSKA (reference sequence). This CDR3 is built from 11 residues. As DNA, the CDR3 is TGCAGTGCAACGACAGGGGGAGGCTACACCTTC. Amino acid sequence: CSATTGGGYTF.

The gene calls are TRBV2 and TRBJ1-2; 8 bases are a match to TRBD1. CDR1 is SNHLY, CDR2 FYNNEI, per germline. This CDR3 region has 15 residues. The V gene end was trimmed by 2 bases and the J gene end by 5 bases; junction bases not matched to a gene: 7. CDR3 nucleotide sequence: TGTGCCAGCAGTGAAAGCAGGGGGCGGTTATATGGCTACACCTTC. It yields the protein CASSESRGRLYGYTF.

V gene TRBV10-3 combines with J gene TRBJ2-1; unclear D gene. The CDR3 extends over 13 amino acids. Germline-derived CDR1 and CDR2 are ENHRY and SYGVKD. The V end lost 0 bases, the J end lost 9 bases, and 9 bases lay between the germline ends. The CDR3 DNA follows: TGTGCCATCAGTGAGTCGGGCTGGACTGAGCAGTTCTTC. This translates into CAISESGWTEQFF.